This T cell receptor (beta chain) was observed in a study of blood T cell repertoires in COVID-19. Deletions cut 3 bases from V and 1 base from J, with 6 bases between. Germline-derived CDR1 and CDR2 are KGHSH and LQKENI. The CDR3 runs to 13 residues. Turning to this clone: The sample has other DNA sequences that encode this CDR3 too.

The protocol was immunoSEQ multiplex PCR, while the TCRdb copy is restricted to in-frame clones and leaves out a portion. The repertoire holds about 110,000 clones, with 75% to 90% as singletons. The sequence derives from a woman aged 80 or over with acute or convalescent COVID-19. The chain recombines TRBV18 with TRBJ1-1, with unresolved D. Sequencing used peripheral blood. The CDR3 sequence: CASSPRGNTEAFF. CDR3 sequence (DNA): TGTGCCAGCTCACCGAGAGGGAACACTGAAGCTTTCTTT.